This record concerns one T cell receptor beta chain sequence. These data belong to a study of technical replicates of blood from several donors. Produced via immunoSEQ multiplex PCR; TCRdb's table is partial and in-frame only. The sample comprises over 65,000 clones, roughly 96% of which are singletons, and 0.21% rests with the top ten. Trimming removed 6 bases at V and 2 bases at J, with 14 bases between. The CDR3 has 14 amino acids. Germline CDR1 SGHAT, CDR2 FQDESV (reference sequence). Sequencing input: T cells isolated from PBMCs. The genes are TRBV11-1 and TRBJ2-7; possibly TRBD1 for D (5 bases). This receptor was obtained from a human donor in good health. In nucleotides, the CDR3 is TGTGCCAGCAGTGCCACAGGAAGGGCCTACGAGCAGTACTTC. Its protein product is CASSATGRAYEQYF.